The 20 T cell receptor beta chains presented below share a single source sample, sequenced in a study of radiation and T cells in renal cell carcinoma. Time point given: baseline pretreatment blood. Stated treatment: 15 Gy SBRT to primary tumor, nephrectomy 4 weeks later. This table comes from immunoSEQ multiplex PCR, and its TCRdb copy is limited to in-frame clones, with some not included. The sample contains 100,000 to 150,000 clones, approximately 78% of which appear only once. The material sequenced was blood, taken from a patient whose treatment included radiotherapy and nephrectomy. Every receptor here comes from a woman aged 55-70 years with renal cell carcinoma.

The chain combines TRBV11-2 with TRBJ1-6, with 8 bases that match TRBD1. From germline, CDR1 is SGHAT and CDR2 FQNNGV. V gave up 5 bases and J gave up 3 bases; unmatched junction bases: 3. The length of the CDR3 is 15 residues. CDR3 residues: CASSKGQDYNSPLHF. The DNA for the CDR3 is TGTGCCAGCAGCAAGGGACAGGACTATAATTCACCCCTCCACTTT.

The CDR3 nucleotides read TGTGCCAGTAGTCCCGAGGACAGAGATGGCTACACCTTC. This translates into CASSPEDRDGYTF. The V call is TRBV19, the J call TRBJ1-2, with D possibly being TRBD1 (6 bases). V lost 5 bases, J lost 6 bases, and 13 bases lay in between. The CDR3 loop spans 13 amino acids. From germline, CDR1 is LNHDA and CDR2 SQIVND (reference sequence).

V gene TRBV14 combines with J gene TRBJ2-5; no reliable D call. Trimming removed 1 base at V and 2 bases at J, with 5 bases between. Germline V gene sequence: CDR1 SGHDN, CDR2 FVKESK. The CDR3 spans 13 residues. This CDR3 reads CASSQGAQETQYF. The CDR3 nucleotides read TGTGCCAGCAGCCAAGGGGCACAAGAGACCCAGTACTTC.

The sample holds a few counts of this clone. The CDR3 DNA reads as TGTGCCAGTAGACGTTACAGCAATCAGCCCCAGCATTTT. It specifies CASRRYSNQPQHF. This chain links TRBV19 with TRBJ1-5; D unclear. This CDR3 region has 13 residues. Looked up from germline, CDR1 is LNHDA and CDR2 is SQIVND (reference sequence). The ends were cut back, 6 bases at V and 1 base at J, with 7 bases in the middle.

This clone has just a few counts. The gene calls are TRBV19 and TRBJ1-5; D possibly corresponds to TRBD1 (5 bases). The CDR3 is 14 residues long. The germline CDR1 and CDR2 sequences are LNHDA and SQIVND (reference sequence). The V end lost 3 bases, the J end lost 3 bases, and 9 bases lay between the germline ends. Written as DNA, the CDR3 is TGTGCCAGTAGTATTATCAGGGACAATCAGCCCCAGCATTTT. It translates to CASSIIRDNQPQHF.

The chain couples TRBV5-4 to TRBJ2-5; 14 bases map to TRBD2. V dropped 4 bases and J dropped 2; count of bases not matched to a gene: 4. The V gene's germline CDR1 is SGHNT and CDR2 YYREEE (reference sequence). The CDR3 length is 16 residues. CDR3 in DNA: TGTGCCAGCAGCGCTGGGACTAGCGGGGGACAAGAGACCCAGTACTTC. Its protein is CASSAGTSGGQETQYF. Together with reference TRBV5-4 and TRBJ2-5, the CDR3 gives the full variable domain: ETGVTQSPTHLIKTRGQQVTLRCSSQSGHNTVSWYQQALGQGPQFIFQYYREEENGRGNFPPRFSGLQFPNYSSELNVNALELDDSALYLCASSAGTSGGQETQYFGPGTRLLVL.

The V call is TRBV15, the J call TRBJ2-2; D is undetermined. Germline V gene data show CDR1 as LNHNV and CDR2 as YYDKDF (reference sequence). Trimming pared 3 bases from V and 0 bases from J, leaving 11 bases between. The CDR3 is made up of 16 amino acids. CDR3 sequence reads: CATSSGAGSNTGELFF. DNA for the CDR3: TGTGCCACCAGCAGCGGAGCAGGCTCGAACACCGGGGAGCTGTTTTTT.

The sample holds a few counts of this clone. The chain is built from TRBV10-1 and TRBJ2-7, with D unclear. The CDR3 has 13 amino acids. The V end lost 2 bases, the J end lost 6 bases, and 11 bases lay between the germline ends. Germline V gene sequence: CDR1 WNHNN, CDR2 SYGVQD (reference sequence). DNA of the CDR3: TGCGCCAGCAGTGAGGGACCCGCGCGCGAGCAGTACTTC. Protein sequence: CASSEGPAREQYF.

J is TRBJ2-5 and V is TRBV19, with D maybe TRBD1 (6 bases). Germline loops: CDR1 LNHDA, CDR2 SQIVND (reference sequence). Between the trimmed V and J ends, which lost 4 bases and 2 bases, there was a span of 8 bases. The CDR3 length is 13 residues. The CDR3 sequence is CASSNGQQETQYF. The DNA for the CDR3 is TGTGCCAGTAGTAACGGACAGCAAGAGACCCAGTACTTC.

The gene calls are TRBV4-1 and TRBJ2-1; 7 bases fit TRBD2. Germline CDR1 is MGHRA and CDR2 is YSYEKL. The CDR3 is made up of 17 amino acids. J was trimmed by 1 base and V by 0 bases; bases with no gene match: 6. The chain's CDR3 is CASSQDGVGRSYNEQFF. CDR3 in DNA: TGCGCCAGCAGCCAAGATGGGGTCGGGAGGTCCTACAATGAGCAGTTCTTC.

This chain connects TRBV7-9 to TRBJ1-2; TRBD1 aligns across 8 bases. Germline CDR1 and CDR2: SEHNR and FQNEAQ (reference sequence). The V and J ends lost 5 bases and 8 bases, in that order; junction bases with no gene match: 10. The CDR3 totals 14 residues. The CDR3 nucleotides read TGTGCCAGCAGCACCCCCGGACAGGGTTGGGGCTACACCTTC. Translating it yields CASSTPGQGWGYTF.

The chain joins TRBV6-5 to TRBJ2-2; 8 nucleotides line up with TRBD1. The V segment lost 0 bases and the J segment 4 bases; nucleotides outside the gene matches: 4. CDR3 length: 16 residues. Germline lookup yields CDR1 MNHEY and CDR2 SVGAGI. CDR3 bases: TGTGCCAGCAGTTACTCCCCGGGGACAGGCACCGGGGAGCTGTTTTTT. Its protein is CASSYSPGTGTGELFF.

This clone showed up just a few times. The chain has TRBV10-3 and TRBJ2-7, with 8 bases identical to TRBD1. Germline loops: CDR1 ENHRY, CDR2 SYGVKD. Trimming removed 10 bases from V and 8 bases from J; junction bases left unmatched: 7. The CDR3 is 11 residues long. The CDR3 coding sequence is TGTGCCACCTTAGGACAGGGCCAGCAGTACTTC. It is translated as CATLGQGQQYF.

A note on this clone: Other DNA sequences in the sample encode the same CDR3. The chain recombines TRBV18 with TRBJ1-2, with D uncertain. This CDR3 comprises 14 residues. The V end lost 0 bases, the J end lost 5 bases, and 10 bases lay between the germline ends. Per the germline V gene, CDR1 is KGHSH and CDR2 is LQKENI. The CDR3 loop is CASSPPGPRYGYTF. The DNA of the CDR3 is TGTGCCAGCTCACCACCAGGGCCTAGGTATGGCTACACCTTC.

This clone was seen just once. The chain couples TRBV5-1 to TRBJ2-1, with TRBD2 identical over 7 bases. J lost 0 bases, V lost 6 bases, and 6 bases had no gene match. The germline gives CDR1 SGHRS, CDR2 YFSETQ. This CDR3 comprises 15 residues. The CDR3 nucleotides are TGCGCCAGCAAAGTAGTAGCGGGCTCCTACAATGAGCAGTTCTTC. Protein: CASKVVAGSYNEQFF.

This clone was seen a single time. The rearrangement joins TRBV19 to TRBJ2-4; 12 positions match TRBD2. Germline lookup yields CDR1 LNHDA and CDR2 SQIVND (reference sequence). V was clipped by 7 bases and J by 0 bases; unmatched bases: 13. The CDR3 has 19 amino acids. CDR3 in DNA: TGTGCCAGTACCCAGGGTGGCCTAGCGGGGGGGATAGCCAAAAACATTCAGTACTTC. It is translated as CASTQGGLAGGIAKNIQYF.

The rearrangement joins TRBV5-1 to TRBJ2-5, with D unresolved. V gave up 4 bases and J gave up 4 bases, with 17 bases separating them. Germline V gene sequence: CDR1 SGHRS, CDR2 YFSETQ. The CDR3 runs 15 residues. Here the CDR3 reads CASSLIRRSLETQYF. The DNA for the CDR3 is TGCGCCAGCAGCCTAATCCGACGTAGCCTAGAGACCCAGTACTTC.

The chain is built from TRBV4-3 and TRBJ2-1; D gene ambiguous. Trimming removed 4 bases at V and 7 bases at J, with 17 bases between. Looked up from germline, CDR1 is LGHNA and CDR2 is YSLEER. CDR3 length equals 15 residues. The CDR3 loop reads CASSLTRFRVNEQFF. As DNA, the CDR3 is TGCGCCAGCAGCCTTACCAGGTTTAGAGTGAATGAGCAGTTCTTC.

The chain uses TRBV28 and TRBJ1-1; D is unclear. The CDR3 has 13 amino acids. V was pared by 4 bases and J by 3 bases, with 9 bases between. The germline CDR1 and CDR2 sequences are MDHEN and SYDVKM. The DNA of the CDR3 is TGTGCCAGCAGTTCGTGGGGTTACACTGAAGCTTTCTTT. This sequence encodes CASSSWGYTEAFF.

As regards this clone: A read error may produce the germline difference seen at one junction end. The chain has TRBV6-5 and TRBJ1-6, with D possibly matching TRBD1 (5 bases). The CDR3 is made up of 15 amino acids. Germline V gene lookup returns CDR1 MNHEY and CDR2 SVGAGI. The CDR3 nucleotides read TGTGCCAGCAGTTACGACAGTGCATATAATTCGCCCCTCCACTTT. This codes for CASSYDSAYNSPLHF.